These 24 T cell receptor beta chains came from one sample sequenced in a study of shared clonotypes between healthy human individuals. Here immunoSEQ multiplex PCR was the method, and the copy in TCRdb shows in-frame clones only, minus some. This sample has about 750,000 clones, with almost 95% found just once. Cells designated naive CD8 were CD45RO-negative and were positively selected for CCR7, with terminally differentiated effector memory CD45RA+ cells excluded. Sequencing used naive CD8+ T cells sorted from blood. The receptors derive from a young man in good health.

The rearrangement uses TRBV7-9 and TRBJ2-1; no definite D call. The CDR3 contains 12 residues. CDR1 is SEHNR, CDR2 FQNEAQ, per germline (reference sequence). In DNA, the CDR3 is TGTGCAGCTGCAAACTCCTACAATGAGCAGTTCTTC. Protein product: CAAANSYNEQFF.

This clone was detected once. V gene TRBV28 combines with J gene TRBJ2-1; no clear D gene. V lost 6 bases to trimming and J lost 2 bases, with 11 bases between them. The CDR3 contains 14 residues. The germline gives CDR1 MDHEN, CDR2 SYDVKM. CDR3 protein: CASREQNTYNEQFF. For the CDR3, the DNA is TGTGCCAGCAGGGAACAGAATACCTACAATGAGCAGTTCTTC.

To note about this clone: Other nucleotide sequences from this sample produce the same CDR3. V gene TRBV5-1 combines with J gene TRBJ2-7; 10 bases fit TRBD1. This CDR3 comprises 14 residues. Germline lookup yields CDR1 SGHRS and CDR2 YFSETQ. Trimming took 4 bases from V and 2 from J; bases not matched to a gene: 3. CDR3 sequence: CASSLGQGAYEQYF. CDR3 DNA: TGCGCCAGCAGCCTAGGACAGGGGGCCTACGAGCAGTACTTC.

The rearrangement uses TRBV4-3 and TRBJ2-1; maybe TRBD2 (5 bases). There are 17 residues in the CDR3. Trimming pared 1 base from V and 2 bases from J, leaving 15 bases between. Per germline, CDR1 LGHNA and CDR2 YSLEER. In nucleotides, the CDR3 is TGCGCCAGCAGCCAAGGGACTTATCCAACTACCTACAATGAGCAGTTCTTC. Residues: CASSQGTYPTTYNEQFF.

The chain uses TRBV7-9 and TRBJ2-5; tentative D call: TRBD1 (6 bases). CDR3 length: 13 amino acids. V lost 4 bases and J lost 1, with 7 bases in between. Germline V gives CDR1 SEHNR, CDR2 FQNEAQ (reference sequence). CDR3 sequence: CASSSGAQETQYF. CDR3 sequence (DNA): TGTGCCAGCAGCTCAGGGGCCCAAGAGACCCAGTACTTC.

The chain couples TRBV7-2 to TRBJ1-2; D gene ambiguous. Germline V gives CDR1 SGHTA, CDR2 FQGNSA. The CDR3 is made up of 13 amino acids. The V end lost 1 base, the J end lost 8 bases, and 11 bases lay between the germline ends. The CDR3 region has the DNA TGTGCCAGCAGCTTAGGATGGCCTTGGGGCTACACCTTC. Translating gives CASSLGWPWGYTF.

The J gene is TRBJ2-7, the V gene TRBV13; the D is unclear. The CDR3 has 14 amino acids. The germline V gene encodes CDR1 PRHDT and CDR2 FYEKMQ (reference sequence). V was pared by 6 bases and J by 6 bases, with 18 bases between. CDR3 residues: CASSSMTGRGEQYF. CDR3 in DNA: TGTGCCAGCAGTAGCATGACTGGGCGCGGCGAGCAGTACTTC.

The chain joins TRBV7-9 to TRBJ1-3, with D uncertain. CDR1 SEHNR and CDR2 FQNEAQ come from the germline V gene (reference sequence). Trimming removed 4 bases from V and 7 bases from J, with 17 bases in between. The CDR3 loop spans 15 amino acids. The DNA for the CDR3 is TGTGCCAGCAGCTCCCCCAGGTCCTCTAGCAACACCATATATTTT. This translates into CASSSPRSSSNTIYF.

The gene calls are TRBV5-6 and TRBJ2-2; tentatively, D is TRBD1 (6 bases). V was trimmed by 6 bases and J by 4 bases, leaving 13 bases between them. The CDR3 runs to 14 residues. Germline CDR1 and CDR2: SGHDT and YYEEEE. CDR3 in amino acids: CASIKGVGTGELFF. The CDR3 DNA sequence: TGTGCCAGCATTAAGGGGGTTGGCACCGGGGAGCTGTTTTTT.

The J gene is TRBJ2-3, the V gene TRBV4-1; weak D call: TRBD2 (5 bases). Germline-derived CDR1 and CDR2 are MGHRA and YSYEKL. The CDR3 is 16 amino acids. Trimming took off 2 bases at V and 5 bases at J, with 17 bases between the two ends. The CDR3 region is CASSQLTRRVRDTQYF. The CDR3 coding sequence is TGCGCCAGCAGCCAACTAACTCGGCGGGTTCGAGATACGCAGTATTTT.

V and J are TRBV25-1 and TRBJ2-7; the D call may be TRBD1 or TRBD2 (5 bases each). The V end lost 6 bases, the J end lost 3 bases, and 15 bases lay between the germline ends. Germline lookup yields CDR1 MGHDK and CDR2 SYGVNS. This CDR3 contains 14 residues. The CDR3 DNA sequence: TGTGCCAGCAGACATACAGGTGCGGGCTACGAGCAGTACTTC. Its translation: CASRHTGAGYEQYF.

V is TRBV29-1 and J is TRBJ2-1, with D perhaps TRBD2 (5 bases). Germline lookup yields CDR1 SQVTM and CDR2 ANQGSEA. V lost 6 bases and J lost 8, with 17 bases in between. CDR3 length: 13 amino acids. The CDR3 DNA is TGCAGCGTCCCTGGACGGGAATTCTATGAGCAGTTCTTC. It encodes CSVPGREFYEQFF.

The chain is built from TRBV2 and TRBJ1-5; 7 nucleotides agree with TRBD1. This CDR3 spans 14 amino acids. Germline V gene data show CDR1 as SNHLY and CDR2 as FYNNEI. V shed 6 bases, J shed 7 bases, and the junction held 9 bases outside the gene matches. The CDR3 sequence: CASRESTGWQPQHF. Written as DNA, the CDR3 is TGTGCCAGCAGAGAATCGACAGGGTGGCAGCCCCAGCATTTT.

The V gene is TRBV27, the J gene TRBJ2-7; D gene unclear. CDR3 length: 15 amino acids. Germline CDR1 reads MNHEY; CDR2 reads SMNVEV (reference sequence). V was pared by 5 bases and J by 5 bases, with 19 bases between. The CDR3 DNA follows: TGTGCCAGCAGTCCACCAAGCCCCGTGACGAACGAGCAGTACTTC. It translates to CASSPPSPVTNEQYF.

The CDR3 bases are TGTGCCAGCAGTGAAGCACTAACAACTAGCACAGATACGCAGTATTTT. It yields the protein CASSEALTTSTDTQYF. V gene TRBV6-1 combines with J gene TRBJ2-3; D ambiguous. Trimming pared 0 bases from V and 0 bases from J, leaving 10 bases between. Germline CDR1 and CDR2: MNHNS and SASEGT. The CDR3 extends over 16 amino acids.

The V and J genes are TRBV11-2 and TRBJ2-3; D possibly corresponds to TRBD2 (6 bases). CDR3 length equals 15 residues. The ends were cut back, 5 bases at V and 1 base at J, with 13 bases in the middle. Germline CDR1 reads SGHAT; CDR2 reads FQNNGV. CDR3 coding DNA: TGTGCCAGCAGCAATAGCGGTAGAGGCACAGATACGCAGTATTTT. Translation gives CASSNSGRGTDTQYF.

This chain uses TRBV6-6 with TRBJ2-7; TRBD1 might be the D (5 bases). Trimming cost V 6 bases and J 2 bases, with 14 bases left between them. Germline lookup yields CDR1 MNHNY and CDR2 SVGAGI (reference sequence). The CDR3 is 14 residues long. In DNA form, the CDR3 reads TGTGCCAGCAGACCCACAGGAGAGCCCTACGAGCAGTACTTC. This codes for CASRPTGEPYEQYF.

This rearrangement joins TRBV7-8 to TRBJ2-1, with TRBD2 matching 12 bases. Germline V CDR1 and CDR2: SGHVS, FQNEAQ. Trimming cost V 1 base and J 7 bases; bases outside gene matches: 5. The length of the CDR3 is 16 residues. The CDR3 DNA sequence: TGTGCCAGCAGCTTAGAGTCCCTAGCGGGGGGGAATGAGCAGTTCTTC. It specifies CASSLESLAGGNEQFF.

The CDR3 DNA reads as TGTGCCAGCAGCGCGGCCCCGTCTGGGGAGCTGTTTTTT. Protein: CASSAAPSGELFF. J is TRBJ2-2 and V is TRBV7-8; D not certain. This CDR3 comprises 13 residues. Germline V gene lookup returns CDR1 SGHVS and CDR2 FQNEAQ. V was pared by 5 bases and J by 8 bases, with 12 bases between. Complete variable domain (other parts from reference TRBV7-8 and TRBJ2-2): GAGVSQSPRYKVAKRGQDVALRCDPISGHVSLFWYQQALGQGPEFLTYFQNEAQLDKSGLPSDRFFAERPEGSVSTLKIQRTQQEDSAVYLCASSAAPSGELFFGEGSRLTVL.

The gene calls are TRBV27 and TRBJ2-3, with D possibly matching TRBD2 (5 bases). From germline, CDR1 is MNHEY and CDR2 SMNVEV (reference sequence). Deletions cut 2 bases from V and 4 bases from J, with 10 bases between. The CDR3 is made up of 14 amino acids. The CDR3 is CASSLEGLADTQYF. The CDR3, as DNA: TGTGCCAGCAGTTTAGAGGGTTTGGCAGATACGCAGTATTTT.

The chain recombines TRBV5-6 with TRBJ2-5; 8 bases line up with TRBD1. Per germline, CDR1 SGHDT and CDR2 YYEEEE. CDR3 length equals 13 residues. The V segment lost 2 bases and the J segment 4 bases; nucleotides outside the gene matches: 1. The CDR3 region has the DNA TGTGCCAGCAGCTTCACAGGGGGAGAGACCCAGTACTTC. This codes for CASSFTGGETQYF.

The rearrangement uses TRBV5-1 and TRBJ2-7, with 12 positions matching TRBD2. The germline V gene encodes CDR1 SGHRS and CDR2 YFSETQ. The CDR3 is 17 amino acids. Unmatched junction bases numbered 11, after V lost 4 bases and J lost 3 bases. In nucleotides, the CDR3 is TGCGCCAGCAGCGAGGGACTAGCGGGTCCATACGGCTACGAGCAGTACTTC. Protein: CASSEGLAGPYGYEQYF. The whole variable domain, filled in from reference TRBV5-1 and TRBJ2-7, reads KAGVTQTPRYLIKTRGQQVTLSCSPISGHRSVSWYQQTPGQGLQFLFEYFSETQRNKGNFPGRFSGRQFSNSRSEMNVSTLELGDSALYLCASSEGLAGPYGYEQYFGPGTRLTVT.

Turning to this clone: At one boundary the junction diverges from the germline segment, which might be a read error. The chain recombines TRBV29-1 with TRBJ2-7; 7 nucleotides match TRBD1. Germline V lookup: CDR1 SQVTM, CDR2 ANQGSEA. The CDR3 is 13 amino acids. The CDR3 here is CSVEGQESYEQYF. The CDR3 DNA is TGCAGCGTAGAAGGACAGGAGTCCTACGAGCAGTACTTC.

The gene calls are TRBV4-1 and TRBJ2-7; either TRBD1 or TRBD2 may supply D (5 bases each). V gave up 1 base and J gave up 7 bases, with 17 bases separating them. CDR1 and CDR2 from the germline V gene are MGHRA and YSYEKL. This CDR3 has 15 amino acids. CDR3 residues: CASSQVAGSGREQYF. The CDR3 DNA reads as TGCGCCAGCAGCCAAGTCGCAGGGAGCGGTCGTGAGCAGTACTTC.